This T cell receptor (beta chain) emerged from a study of blood T cell repertoires in COVID-19. Across the study: Spain, Italy and the United States supplied samples that represented acute and convalescent COVID-19. PBMCs, B-cell-depleted T cells, or T cells were the source of the cDNA or gDNA that made up the material.

In the original processing: Estimated nucleated cell counts came from reference gene primer amplification. TCRdb's copy holds only in-frame clones and misses some; the assay was immunoSEQ multiplex PCR. V, J and clone size reflect that table, while D and trimming were determined from the DNA. The profile shows under 200,000 clones, over 75% of them singletons. V lost 0 bases to trimming and J lost 2 bases, with 10 bases between them. The CDR3 contains 15 residues. The V gene's germline CDR1 is KGHSH and CDR2 LQKENI. Material for sequencing was peripheral blood. The chain carries TRBV18 and TRBJ2-5; a possible D gene is TRBD1 (6 bases). The clonotype originates from a man in his 70s with active or convalescent COVID-19. This CDR3 reads CASSPPNRAQETQYF. CDR3 coding DNA: TGTGCCAGCTCACCACCGAACAGGGCACAAGAGACCCAGTACTTC.